Detailed here is one TCR beta chain. Germline-derived CDR1 and CDR2 are LGHNA and YSLEER. V was pared by 1 base and J by 1 base, with 7 bases of the junction left unmatched. This CDR3 has 16 amino acids. The source of the sample is a study of T cell responses to AZD1222 COVID-19 vaccine. Clones were sequenced by immunoSEQ multiplex PCR, and TCRdb holds only the in-frame ones, with some missing. The sample yields 120,000 or so clones, roughly 88% seen once. J is TRBJ2-7 and V is TRBV4-3, with 7 positions matching TRBD2. The receptor was derived from an adult in good health. The sample here was peripheral blood, taken on day 0 of AZD1222 vaccination. The CDR3 sequence: CASSQVRGSLSYEQYF. CDR3 nucleotides: TGCGCCAGCAGCCAAGTCCGCGGGAGTTTGTCCTACGAGCAGTACTTC.